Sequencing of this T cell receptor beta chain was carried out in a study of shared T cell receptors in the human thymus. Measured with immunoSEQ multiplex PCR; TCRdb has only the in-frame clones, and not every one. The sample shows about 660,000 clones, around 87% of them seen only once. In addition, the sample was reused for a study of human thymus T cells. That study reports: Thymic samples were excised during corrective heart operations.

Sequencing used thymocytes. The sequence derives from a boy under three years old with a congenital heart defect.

The CDR3 nucleotides are TGCGCCAGCAGCCAAGACCCAGCGGGAGGGCCCCACGAGCAGTACTTC. It encodes CASSQDPAGGPHEQYF. V and J are TRBV4-3 and TRBJ2-7; 10 nucleotides match TRBD2. The germline CDR1 and CDR2 sequences are LGHNA and YSLEER. This CDR3 is built from 16 residues. Unmatched junction bases numbered 7, after V lost 0 bases and J lost 5 bases.